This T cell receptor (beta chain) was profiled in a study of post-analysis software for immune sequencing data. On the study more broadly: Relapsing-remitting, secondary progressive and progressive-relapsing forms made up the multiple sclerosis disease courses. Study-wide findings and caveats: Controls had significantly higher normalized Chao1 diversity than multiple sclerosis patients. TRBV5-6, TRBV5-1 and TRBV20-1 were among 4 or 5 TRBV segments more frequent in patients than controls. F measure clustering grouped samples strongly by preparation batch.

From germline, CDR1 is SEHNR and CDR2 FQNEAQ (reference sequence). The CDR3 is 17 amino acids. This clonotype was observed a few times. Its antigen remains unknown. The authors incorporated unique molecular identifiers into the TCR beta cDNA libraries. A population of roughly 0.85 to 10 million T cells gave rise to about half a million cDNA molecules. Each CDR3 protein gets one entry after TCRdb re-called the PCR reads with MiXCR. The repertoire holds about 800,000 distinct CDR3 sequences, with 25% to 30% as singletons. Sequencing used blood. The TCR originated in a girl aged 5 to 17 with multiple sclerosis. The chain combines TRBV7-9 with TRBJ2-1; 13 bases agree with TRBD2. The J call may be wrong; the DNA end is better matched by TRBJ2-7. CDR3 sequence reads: CASSLETSGGTYNEQYF. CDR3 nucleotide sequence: TGTGCCAGCAGCTTAGAGACTAGCGGGGGGACCTACAATGAGCAGTACTTC.